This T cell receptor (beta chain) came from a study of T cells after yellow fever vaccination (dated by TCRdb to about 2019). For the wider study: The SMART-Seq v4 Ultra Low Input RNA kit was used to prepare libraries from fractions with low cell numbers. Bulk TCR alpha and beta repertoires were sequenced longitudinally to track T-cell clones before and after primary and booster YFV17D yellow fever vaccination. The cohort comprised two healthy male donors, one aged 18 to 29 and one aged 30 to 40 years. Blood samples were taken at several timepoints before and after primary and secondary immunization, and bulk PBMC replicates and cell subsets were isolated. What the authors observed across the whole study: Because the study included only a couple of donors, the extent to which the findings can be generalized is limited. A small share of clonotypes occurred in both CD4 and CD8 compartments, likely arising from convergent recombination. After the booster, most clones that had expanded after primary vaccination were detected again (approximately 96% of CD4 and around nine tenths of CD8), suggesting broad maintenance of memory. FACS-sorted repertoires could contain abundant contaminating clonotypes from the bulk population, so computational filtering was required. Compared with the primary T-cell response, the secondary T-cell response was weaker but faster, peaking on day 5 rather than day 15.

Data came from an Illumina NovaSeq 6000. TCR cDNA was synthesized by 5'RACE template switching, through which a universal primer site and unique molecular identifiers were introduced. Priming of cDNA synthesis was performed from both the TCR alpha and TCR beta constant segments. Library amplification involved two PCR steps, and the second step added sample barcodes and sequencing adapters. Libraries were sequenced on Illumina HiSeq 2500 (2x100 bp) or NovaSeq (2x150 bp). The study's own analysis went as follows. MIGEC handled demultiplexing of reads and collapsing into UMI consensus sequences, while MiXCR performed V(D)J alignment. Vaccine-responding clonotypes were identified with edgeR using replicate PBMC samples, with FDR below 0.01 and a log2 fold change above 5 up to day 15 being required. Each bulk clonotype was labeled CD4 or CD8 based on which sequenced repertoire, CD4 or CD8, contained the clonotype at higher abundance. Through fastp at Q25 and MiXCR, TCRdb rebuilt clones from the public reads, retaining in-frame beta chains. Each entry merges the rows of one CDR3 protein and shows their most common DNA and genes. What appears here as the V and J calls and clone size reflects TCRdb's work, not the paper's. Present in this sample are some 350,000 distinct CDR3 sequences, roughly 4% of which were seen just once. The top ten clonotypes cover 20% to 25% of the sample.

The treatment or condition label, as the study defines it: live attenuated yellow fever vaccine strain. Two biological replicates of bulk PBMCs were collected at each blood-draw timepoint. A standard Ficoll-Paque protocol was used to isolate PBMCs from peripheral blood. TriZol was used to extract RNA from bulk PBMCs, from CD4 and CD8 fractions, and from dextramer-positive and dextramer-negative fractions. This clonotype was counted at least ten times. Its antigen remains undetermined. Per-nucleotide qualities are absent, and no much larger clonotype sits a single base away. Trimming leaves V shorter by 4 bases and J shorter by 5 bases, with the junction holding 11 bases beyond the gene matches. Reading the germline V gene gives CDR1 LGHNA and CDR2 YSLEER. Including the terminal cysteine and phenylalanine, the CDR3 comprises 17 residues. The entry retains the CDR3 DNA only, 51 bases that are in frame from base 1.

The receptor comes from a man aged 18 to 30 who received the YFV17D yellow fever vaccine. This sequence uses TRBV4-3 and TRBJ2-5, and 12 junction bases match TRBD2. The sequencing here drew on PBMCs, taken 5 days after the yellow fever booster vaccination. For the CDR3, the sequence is CASSPQGLAGNGETQYF. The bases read TGCGCCAGCAGCCCACAAGGACTAGCGGGGAATGGGGAGACCCAGTACTTC.